The sequence of this T cell receptor (beta chain) was determined in a study of beta chain features in type 1 diabetes. Overall study findings and caveats: Short templates might get an advantage during PCR, and this would be equal in patients and controls. Patients showed naive, central memory and Treg TCRB repertoires that appeared more similar than those of healthy donors. Type 1 diabetes patients had moderately but significantly shorter TCRB CDR3s in all four CD4+ subsets.

This clone was seen a handful of times. Its target is not known. Of the isolated RNA, all was reverse transcribed, and so the sequenced material was expressed TCRB transcripts. The protocol was immunoSEQ multiplex PCR, while the TCRdb copy is restricted to in-frame clones and leaves out a portion. The table includes 250,000 to 350,000 clones, 13% to 15% detected once. The CDR3 has 17 amino acids. The trim removed 1 base at V and 4 bases at J, leaving 9 bases unmatched. The germline V gene encodes CDR1 SGHRS and CDR2 YFSETQ. Averaging around 120 mL, one heparinised blood draw was given by each donor. This chain connects TRBV5-1 to TRBJ2-5; 11 nucleotides match TRBD2. The source material was naive CD4+ T cells from blood. This clonotype was obtained from a man younger than 45 with type 1 diabetes. CDR3 DNA sequence: TGCGCCAGCAGCTTGATGGGACTAGCGGATCAGGGAGAGACCCAGTACTTC. It is translated as CASSLMGLADQGETQYF.